These 17 T cell receptor beta chains were sequenced from one sample in a study of T cells in tuberculosis. Profiling relied on immunoSEQ multiplex PCR, and the TCRdb table lists in-frame clones only, not all of them. This repertoire shows 20,000 to 25,000 clones, about 85% found once; its top ten account for about 15%. The time point was: new active TB diagnosis, blood taken before or within 7 days of starting treatment. The starting material was PBMCs, obtained at tuberculosis diagnosis. The receptors shown here come from an adult with tuberculosis.

The chain employs TRBV7-3 and TRBJ2-3; TRBD2 agrees at 11 bases. Per the germline V gene, CDR1 is SGHTA and CDR2 is FQGTGA. The CDR3 runs to 16 residues. V was clipped by 2 bases and J by 2 bases; unmatched bases: 3. The CDR3 sequence: CASSLRLAGSTDTQYF. The CDR3 bases are TGTGCCAGCAGCTTACGACTAGCGGGGTCCACAGATACGCAGTATTTT.

V is TRBV27 and J is TRBJ2-7, with a tentative D call TRBD1 (5 bases). This CDR3 is built from 17 residues. Germline V gives CDR1 MNHEY, CDR2 SMNVEV (reference sequence). V lost 0 bases to trimming and J lost 7 bases, with 22 bases between them. CDR3 loop: CASSLSETETRLREQYF. As DNA, the CDR3 is TGTGCCAGCAGTTTATCGGAGACAGAAACCCGATTGCGGGAGCAGTACTTC.

V usage is TRBV6-1 and J usage is TRBJ2-7; a weak D match, TRBD2 (6 bases). Trimming took off 3 bases at V and 4 bases at J, with 16 bases between the two ends. Per the germline V gene, CDR1 is MNHNS and CDR2 is SASEGT. The CDR3 runs to 15 residues. The CDR3 DNA follows: TGTGCCAGCAGTGAGTTGGGGGGTGACATGTACGAGCAGTACTTC. Translation: CASSELGGDMYEQYF.

The chain employs TRBV9 and TRBJ1-1, with TRBD1 matching over 9 bases. Germline V gene lookup returns CDR1 SGDLS and CDR2 YYNGEE. Trimming cost V 4 bases and J 1 base; bases outside gene matches: 8. This CDR3 is built from 16 residues. CDR3 region: CASSSKADRGNTEAFF. DNA for the CDR3: TGTGCCAGCAGCTCCAAAGCGGACAGGGGGAACACTGAAGCTTTCTTT. Full variable domain (rest looked up from reference TRBV9 and TRBJ1-1): DSGVTQTPKHLITATGQRVTLRCSPRSGDLSVYWYQQSLDQGLQFLIQYYNGEERAKGNILERFSAQQFPDLHSELNLSSLELGDSALYFCASSSKADRGNTEAFFGQGTRLTVV.

This chain's CDR3 is CASSLGSLETQYF. In DNA form, the CDR3 reads TGTGCCAGCAGTTTAGGCTCTCTGGAGACCCAGTACTTC. V is TRBV28 and J is TRBJ2-5; no clear D gene. The V end lost 2 bases, the J end lost 5 bases, and 9 bases lay between the germline ends. The CDR3 covers 13 residues. Germline CDR1 is MDHEN and CDR2 is SYDVKM.

This clone was detected only once. V and J are TRBV5-6 and TRBJ2-1; no definite D call. Looked up from germline, CDR1 is SGHDT and CDR2 is YYEEEE. This CDR3 spans 13 amino acids. V was trimmed by 0 bases and J by 6 bases, leaving 7 bases between them. The CDR3 nucleotides read TGTGCCAGCAGCTTGGCAGGTGGCAATGAGCAGTTCTTC. Its protein product is CASSLAGGNEQFF.

The genes are TRBV7-9 and TRBJ1-6, with TRBD1 matching 7 bases. Per germline, CDR1 SEHNR and CDR2 FQNEAQ (reference sequence). V lost 4 bases, J lost 10 bases, and 10 bases stayed unmatched. The length of the CDR3 is 15 residues. DNA of the CDR3: TGTGCCAGCAGCTCGGACAGGCAGGGCCAGTCACCCCTCCACTTT. This gives the protein CASSSDRQGQSPLHF.

J is TRBJ2-7 and V is TRBV19; D not certain. Germline CDR1 is LNHDA and CDR2 is SQIVND (reference sequence). The CDR3 loop spans 14 amino acids. V gave up 5 bases and J gave up 0 bases, with 11 bases separating them. The CDR3 is CASSAAASSYEQYF. CDR3 nucleotides: TGTGCCAGTAGTGCGGCAGCTAGCTCCTACGAGCAGTACTTC.

The chain employs TRBV30 and TRBJ1-1; TRBD1 matches at 7 bases. The trim removed 0 bases at V and 3 bases at J, leaving 1 base unmatched. The CDR3 contains 13 residues. From germline, CDR1 is GTSNPN and CDR2 SVGIG (reference sequence). The CDR3 DNA sequence: TGTGCCTGGAGTGTTAGGGGGCACACTGAAGCTTTCTTT. This encodes CAWSVRGHTEAFF.

The V gene is TRBV28, the J gene TRBJ1-1; D remains ambiguous. Germline assignment: CDR1 MDHEN and CDR2 SYDVKM. CDR3 length: 11 residues. The germline V and J ends were trimmed by 3 bases and 8 bases, with 7 bases remaining between them. This CDR3 reads CASSLAVEAFF. CDR3 in DNA: TGTGCCAGCAGTTTGGCGGTCGAAGCTTTCTTT.

The chain links TRBV7-8 to TRBJ2-1, with 9 bases that match TRBD2. V shed 3 bases, J shed 15 bases, and the junction held 9 bases outside the gene matches. Germline V lookup: CDR1 SGHVS, CDR2 FQNEAQ. The CDR3 covers 13 residues. CDR3 loop: CASSFAGGGERFF. CDR3 in DNA: TGTGCCAGCAGCTTCGCGGGAGGGGGGGAAAGGTTCTTC.

This chain connects TRBV5-1 to TRBJ2-1; perhaps TRBD1 as D (5 bases). Germline CDR1 reads SGHRS; CDR2 reads YFSETQ. The ends were cut back, 0 bases at V and 2 bases at J, with 9 bases in the middle. The CDR3 contains 15 residues. CDR3 region: CASSLAQGTYNEQFF. The DNA of the CDR3 is TGCGCCAGCAGCTTGGCTCAGGGTACCTACAATGAGCAGTTCTTC.

The rearrangement joins TRBV28 to TRBJ2-7, with D possibly matching TRBD2 (6 bases). Germline CDR1 reads MDHEN; CDR2 reads SYDVKM. V was clipped by 6 bases and J by 7 bases, with 13 bases between them. The length of the CDR3 is 12 residues. This chain's CDR3 is CASRTEGGEQYF. CDR3 coding DNA: TGTGCCAGCAGGACCGAAGGAGGGGAGCAGTACTTC.

The chain combines TRBV6-1 with TRBJ2-6; no clear D gene. V was trimmed by 2 bases and J by 0 bases, leaving 5 bases between them. Germline loops: CDR1 MNHNS, CDR2 SASEGT. The CDR3 length is 15 residues. DNA for the CDR3: TGTGCCAGCAGTGAAAGGAGCTCTGGGGCCAACGTCCTGACTTTC. As protein: CASSERSSGANVLTF.

V usage is TRBV19 and J usage is TRBJ1-5; D gene unclear. The CDR3 loop spans 14 amino acids. Trimming shortened V by 5 bases and J by 3 bases, and 11 bases separated the two germline ends. From germline, CDR1 is LNHDA and CDR2 SQIVND (reference sequence). CDR3 in DNA: TGTGCCAGTAGTCTATGGGCCAACAATCAGCCCCAGCATTTT. Its translation is CASSLWANNQPQHF.

This chain joins TRBV19 and TRBJ2-5; the match to TRBD2 covers 10 bases. Trimming removed 3 bases from V and 7 bases from J; junction bases left unmatched: 5. CDR1 and CDR2 from the germline V gene are LNHDA and SQIVND (reference sequence). There are 14 residues in the CDR3. CDR3: CASSMLAGVVTQYF. For the CDR3, the DNA is TGTGCCAGTAGTATGCTAGCGGGAGTCGTGACCCAGTACTTC.

The table lists this clone with a count of one. This chain links TRBV28 with TRBJ2-7, with D perhaps TRBD1 (5 bases). This CDR3 contains 13 residues. CDR1 is MDHEN, CDR2 SYDVKM, per germline. Trimming cost V 7 bases and J 7 bases, with 17 bases left between them. The CDR3 is CASTRDRPKEQYF. The CDR3 DNA reads as TGTGCCAGCACCCGAGACAGACCGAAGGAGCAGTACTTC.